This record concerns one T cell receptor beta chain sequence. What it binds is unknown. CDR1 is MDHEN and CDR2 is SYDVKM in the germline V gene. CDR3 length equals 15 residues. Trimming took 8 bases from V and 8 from J, leaving 22 bases between them. This entry belongs to a study of T cell responses to AZD1222 COVID-19 vaccine. General study findings and limits: Spike-specific TCRs gained breadth and depth after people received two AZD1222 doses. Within unmutated variant regions lay the reported targets of nearly half of spike-specific TCRs.

Profiled with immunoSEQ multiplex PCR; TCRdb holds only in-frame clones, not every one. The sample records approximately 100,000 clones, over 75% being singletons. This clonotype was sampled from an adult who received the AZD1222 COVID-19 vaccine. The sample in question was peripheral blood, obtained 28 days after the second AZD1222 dose. The chain carries TRBV28 and TRBJ1-5; D perhaps matches TRBD1 (5 bases). This CDR3 reads CASSVWGRVTKPQHF. In nucleotides, the CDR3 is TGTGCCAGCTCAGTTTGGGGCAGGGTAACTAAGCCCCAGCATTTT.